This T cell receptor (beta chain) originates from a study of blood T cell repertoires in COVID-19. The wider study: Samples of COVID-19 (acute and convalescent) were obtained from the United States, Italy and Spain.

As processed by the authors: Reference gene primers were amplified, and this amplification served to estimate nucleated cell counts. Generated by immunoSEQ multiplex PCR, the TCRdb table keeps only in-frame clones and is missing some. The DNA gave D and trimming, while V, J and clone size come from that table. The sample has 200,000 to 250,000 clones, approximately 90% seen once. Among Cohort 3 donors, those recovered had two negative PCRs, clearance, or symptom resolution. The sequence was collected from a woman in her twenties or thirties who had recovered from COVID-19. Material: PBMCs or T cells enriched from blood (not recorded which).

CDR3 region: CASSQSGNTIYF. CDR3 sequence (DNA): TGTGCCAGTAGCCAGTCTGGAAACACCATATATTTT. The V and J genes are TRBV19 and TRBJ1-3; D uncertain. The V gene lost 6 bases and the J gene lost 1 base, with 4 bases spanning the gap. CDR1 is LNHDA, CDR2 SQIVND, per germline (reference sequence). The CDR3 is made up of 12 amino acids. Full variable domain (outside the CDR3, taken from reference TRBV19 and TRBJ1-3): DGGITQSPKYLFRKEGQNVTLSCEQNLNHDAMYWYRQDPGQGLRLIYYSQIVNDFQKGDIAEGYSVSREKKESFPLTVTSAQKNPTAFYLCASSQSGNTIYFGEGSWLTVV.